This TCR beta chain was identified in a study of OX40 agonist ivuxolimab in advanced cancers. As for the study in general: Melanoma, hepatocellular carcinoma, head and neck or renal cell cancer occurred in dose-escalation patients.

Study results and limitations: Some of the lowest clonal expansion was seen in partial responders at 0.1-3.0 mg/kg. Antigen targets of the expanded peripheral T cells went undetermined. On average, a greater number of expanded clones characterised CD8+ T cells relative to CD4+.

The data were produced by immunoSEQ multiplex PCR, yet TCRdb's version contains in-frame clones alone and is incomplete. The table lists some 60,000 clones, approximately 90% of them singletons. As regards this clone: Its specificity is not known. The identical CDR3 is also encoded by other nucleotide sequences in the sample.

The CDR3 is made up of 13 amino acids. V dropped 3 bases and J dropped 4 bases, with 12 bases sitting between them. Looked up from germline, CDR1 is SQVTM and CDR2 is ANQGSEA. Sequencing used CD4+ or CD8+ T cells sorted from blood, obtained in a trial of the OX40 agonist ivuxolimab. This sequence joins TRBV29-1 and TRBJ1-2; possibly TRBD1 for D (5 bases). The clonotype was recovered from an adult with an advanced solid tumor such as melanoma, head and neck, liver or kidney cancer. The CDR3 nucleotides read TGCAGCGTTGAGGCGGGGGACTTCTATGGCTACACCTTC. Translating gives CSVEAGDFYGYTF.